What follows is one T cell receptor beta chain and its context. No antigen is known for it. The sample originates from a study of graft-versus-host responses after intestinal transplantation. Across the whole study: Multivisceral, liver-intestinal, or isolated intestinal transplants were given to recipients.

Study conclusions and caveats: Peak GvH clone levels in circulation were associated with early post-transplant HvG declines.

The assay was immunoSEQ multiplex PCR, and TCRdb's table has in-frame clones only and misses some. The sample yields about 59,000 clones, approximately 94% seen once. V trimming: 4 bases; J trimming: 6 bases; junction bases outside the gene matches: 12. CDR1 LNHDA and CDR2 SQIVND come from the germline V gene (reference sequence). The CDR3 is 15 residues long. The chain couples TRBV19 to TRBJ2-7; 7 bases agree with TRBD1. This specimen was unstimulated CD4+ T cells sorted from spleen or lymph node cells, taken before transplant. The clonotype comes from a human donor who was the organ donor for an intestinal transplant. For the CDR3, the DNA is TGTGCCAGTAGTAAGACAGGGCGGTCTGCGCCCGAGCAGTACTTC. It translates to CASSKTGRSAPEQYF.